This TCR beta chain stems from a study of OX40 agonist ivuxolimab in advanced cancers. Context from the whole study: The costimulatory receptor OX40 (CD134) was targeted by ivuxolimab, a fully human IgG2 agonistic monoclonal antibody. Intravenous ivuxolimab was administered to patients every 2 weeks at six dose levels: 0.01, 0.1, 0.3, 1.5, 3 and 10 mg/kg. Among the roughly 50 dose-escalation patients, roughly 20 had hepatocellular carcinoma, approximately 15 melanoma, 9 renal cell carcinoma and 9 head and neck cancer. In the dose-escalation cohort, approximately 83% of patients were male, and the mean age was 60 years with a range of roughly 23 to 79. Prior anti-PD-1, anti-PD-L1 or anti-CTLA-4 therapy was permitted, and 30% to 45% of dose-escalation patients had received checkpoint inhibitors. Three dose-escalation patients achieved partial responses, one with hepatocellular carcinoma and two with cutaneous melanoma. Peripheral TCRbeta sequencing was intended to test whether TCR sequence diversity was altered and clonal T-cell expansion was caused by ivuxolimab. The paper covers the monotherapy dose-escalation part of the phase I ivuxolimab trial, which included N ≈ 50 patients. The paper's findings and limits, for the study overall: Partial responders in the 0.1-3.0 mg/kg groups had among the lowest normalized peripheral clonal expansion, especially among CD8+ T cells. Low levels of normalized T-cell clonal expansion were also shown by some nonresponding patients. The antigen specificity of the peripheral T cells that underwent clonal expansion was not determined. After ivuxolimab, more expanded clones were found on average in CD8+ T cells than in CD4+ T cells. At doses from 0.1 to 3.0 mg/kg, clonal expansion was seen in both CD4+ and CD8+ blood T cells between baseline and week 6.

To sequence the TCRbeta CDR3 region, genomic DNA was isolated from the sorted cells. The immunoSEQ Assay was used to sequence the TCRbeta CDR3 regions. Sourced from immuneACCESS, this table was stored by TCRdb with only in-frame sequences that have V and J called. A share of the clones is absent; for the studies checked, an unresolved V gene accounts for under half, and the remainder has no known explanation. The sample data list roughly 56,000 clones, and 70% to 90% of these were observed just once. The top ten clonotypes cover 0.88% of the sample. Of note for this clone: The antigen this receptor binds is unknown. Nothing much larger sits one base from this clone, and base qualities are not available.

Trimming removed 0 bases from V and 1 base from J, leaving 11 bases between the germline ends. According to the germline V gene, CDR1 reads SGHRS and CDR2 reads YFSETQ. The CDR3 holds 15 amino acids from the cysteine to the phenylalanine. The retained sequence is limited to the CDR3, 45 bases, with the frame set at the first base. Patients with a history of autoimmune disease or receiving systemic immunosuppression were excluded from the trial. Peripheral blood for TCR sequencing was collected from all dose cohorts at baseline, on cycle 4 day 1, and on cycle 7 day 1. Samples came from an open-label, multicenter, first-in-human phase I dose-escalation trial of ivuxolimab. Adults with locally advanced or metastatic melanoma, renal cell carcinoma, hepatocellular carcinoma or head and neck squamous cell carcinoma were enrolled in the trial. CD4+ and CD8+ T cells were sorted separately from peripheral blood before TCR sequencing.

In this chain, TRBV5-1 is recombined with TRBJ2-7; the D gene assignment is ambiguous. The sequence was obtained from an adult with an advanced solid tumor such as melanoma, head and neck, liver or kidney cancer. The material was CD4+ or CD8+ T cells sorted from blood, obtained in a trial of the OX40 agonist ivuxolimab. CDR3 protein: CASSLEAARSYEQYF. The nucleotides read TGCGCCAGCAGCTTGGAGGCAGCCCGATCCTACGAGCAGTACTTC. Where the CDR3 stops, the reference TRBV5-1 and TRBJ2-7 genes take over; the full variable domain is KAGVTQTPRYLIKTRGQQVTLSCSPISGHRSVSWYQQTPGQGLQFLFEYFSETQRNKGNFPGRFSGRQFSNSRSEMNVSTLELGDSALYLCASSLEAARSYEQYFGPGTRLTVT.